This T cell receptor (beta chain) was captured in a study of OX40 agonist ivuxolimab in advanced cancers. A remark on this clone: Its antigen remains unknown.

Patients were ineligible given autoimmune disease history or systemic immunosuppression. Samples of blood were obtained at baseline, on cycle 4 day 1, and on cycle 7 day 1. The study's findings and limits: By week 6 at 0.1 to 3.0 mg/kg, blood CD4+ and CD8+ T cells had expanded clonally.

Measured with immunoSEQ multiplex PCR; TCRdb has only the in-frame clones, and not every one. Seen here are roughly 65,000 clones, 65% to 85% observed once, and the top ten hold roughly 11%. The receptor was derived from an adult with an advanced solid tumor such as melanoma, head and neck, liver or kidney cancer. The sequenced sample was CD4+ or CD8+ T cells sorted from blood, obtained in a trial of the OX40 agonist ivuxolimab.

The CDR3 nucleotides are TGCAGCGTTGGATCCGGGAAGAACACTGAAGCTTTCTTT. Protein sequence: CSVGSGKNTEAFF. This rearrangement joins TRBV29-1 to TRBJ1-1; D is ambiguous. Trimming removed 4 bases from V and 1 base from J, with 10 bases in between. The CDR3 length is 13 residues. The germline V gene encodes CDR1 SQVTM and CDR2 ANQGSEA.